The rows below give T cell receptor beta chains drawn from one sample of a study of beta chain features in type 1 diabetes. The repertoire was sequenced with immunoSEQ multiplex PCR; TCRdb's copy has only in-frame clones and lacks some. The sample has 250,000 or so clones, roughly two thirds seen once. The source material was naive CD4+ T cells from blood. These TCRs come from a man aged 25 to 45 in good health. CDR3s include the opening cysteine and the closing phenylalanine or tryptophan. A D gene is named only where the DNA matches it firmly. Rows may omit the clone size; those that give it use once, few, many or a size class.

clone size	D gene	V gene	CDR3 length	J gene	CDR3 protein	CDR3 DNA
.	.	TRBV6-1	12	TRBJ1-1	CASSVTGTEAFF	TGTGCCAGCAGTGTAACAGGGACTGAAGCTTTCTTT
.	.	TRBV2	16	TRBJ2-6	CASSRRANSGANVLTF	TGTGCCAGCAGCCGCAGGGCGAACTCTGGGGCCAACGTCCTGACTTTC
.	.	TRBV27	9	TRBJ2-5	CASRETQYF	TGTGCCAGCAGGGAGACCCAGTACTTC
.	.	TRBV30	12	TRBJ2-6	CAWDPSANVLTF	TGTGCCTGGGATCCCAGCGCCAACGTCCTGACTTTC
.	.	TRBV27	14	TRBJ2-7	CASSPYEKAYEQYF	TGTGCCAGCAGTCCATATGAGAAGGCTTACGAGCAGTACTTC
few	.	TRBV29-1	12	TRBJ2-5	CSVDGYQETQYF	TGCAGCGTTGACGGGTACCAAGAGACCCAGTACTTC
few	.	TRBV20-1	10	TRBJ2-3	CSARTDTQYF	TGCAGTGCTAGAACAGATACGCAGTATTTT
few	TRBD1	TRBV10-3	17	TRBJ2-3	CAISRPIDRVDTDTQYF	TGTGCCATCAGTAGACCAATAGACAGGGTTGACACAGATACGCAGTATTTT
.	.	TRBV10-3	12	TRBJ2-1	CAISESSPEQFF	TGTGCCATCAGTGAGTCCAGCCCTGAGCAGTTCTTC
once	.	TRBV30	15	TRBJ1-5	CAWSRGHYSNQPQHF	TGTGCCTGGAGCCGCGGACACTATAGCAATCAGCCCCAGCATTTT
.	.	TRBV7-6	18	TRBJ2-1	CASSFSSSGGLNYNEQFF	TGTGCCAGCAGCTTTAGTTCGTCCGGGGGGCTAAACTACAATGAGCAGTTCTTC
.	.	TRBV9	12	TRBJ2-1	CASSGGMNEQFF	TGTGCCAGCAGCGGGGGGATGAATGAGCAGTTCTTC
.	TRBD2	TRBV7-2	16	TRBJ2-7	CASSPWTSGLDYEQYF	TGTGCCAGCAGCCCATGGACTAGCGGCCTCGACTACGAGCAGTACTTC
.	.	TRBV30	13	TRBJ2-5	CAWSGLPQETQYF	TGTGCCTGGAGTGGGTTGCCACAAGAGACCCAGTACTTC
.	.	TRBV4-1	14	TRBJ1-1	CASSQPRRNTEAFF	TGCGCCAGCAGCCAACCTAGGAGGAACACTGAAGCTTTCTTT
few	.	TRBV20-1	11	TRBJ2-7	CSAGPSYEQYF	TGCAGTGCTGGACCGTCCTACGAGCAGTACTTC
.	TRBD1	TRBV6-5	14	TRBJ1-4	CASSRDRQGEKLFF	TGTGCCAGCAGTCGGGACAGGCAGGGTGAAAAACTGTTTTTT
.	TRBD2	TRBV9	16	TRBJ2-5	CASSVGSSGYQETQYF	TGTGCCAGCAGCGTAGGGTCTAGCGGGTATCAAGAGACCCAGTACTTC
once	.	TRBV12-5	11	TRBJ2-2	CASGNGRELFF	TGTGCTAGTGGTAACGGGCGGGAGCTGTTTTTT
.	TRBD2	TRBV7-2	17	TRBJ2-3	CASSLAPTSGLADTQYF	TGTGCCAGCAGCTTAGCTCCAACTAGCGGGCTAGCAGATACGCAGTATTTT
few	.	TRBV29-1	11	TRBJ2-1	CSEQEGHEQFF	TGCAGCGAACAGGAGGGCCACGAGCAGTTCTTC
.	.	TRBV2	15	TRBJ2-3	CASSYRRQARDTQYF	TGTGCCAGCAGCTACCGGAGACAGGCAAGAGATACGCAGTATTTT
.	.	TRBV30	11	TRBJ2-7	CAWNRDYEQYF	TGTGCCTGGAATAGAGACTACGAGCAGTACTTC
.	TRBD2	TRBV6-5	16	TRBJ2-7	CASSWTGLAGSYEQYF	TGTGCCAGCAGTTGGACCGGACTAGCGGGATCCTACGAGCAGTACTTC
.	.	TRBV30	16	TRBJ2-3	CAWSAGLGGSTDTQYF	TGTGCCTGGAGTGCCGGCCTAGGGGGTAGCACAGATACGCAGTATTTT
.	.	TRBV30	14	TRBJ1-2	CAWSVQGSPYGYTF	TGTGCCTGGAGTGTACAAGGGTCCCCTTATGGCTACACCTTC
few	.	TRBV5-1	14	TRBJ1-1	CASSPGTGNTEAFF	TGCGCCAGCAGCCCCGGGACGGGGAACACTGAAGCTTTCTTT
.	.	TRBV29-1	13	TRBJ2-3	CSVEPQGSDTQYF	TGCAGCGTTGAACCCCAGGGGTCAGATACGCAGTATTTT
.	.	TRBV9	16	TRBJ2-6	CASSVAIYSGANVLTF	TGTGCCAGCAGCGTAGCTATCTACTCTGGGGCCAACGTCCTGACTTTC
.	TRBD1	TRBV30	16	TRBJ1-1	CAWRGAGGMSDTEAFF	TGTGCCTGGAGAGGGGCAGGGGGCATGAGTGACACTGAAGCTTTCTTT
.	.	TRBV6-6	14	TRBJ1-2	CASSYSGQNYGYTF	TGTGCCAGCAGTTACTCGGGGCAGAACTATGGCTACACCTTC
.	.	TRBV7-2	11	TRBJ2-3	CASSLSDTQYF	TGTGCCAGCAGCTTAAGCGATACGCAGTATTTT
.	.	TRBV30	10	TRBJ1-1	CAWNRGEAFF	TGTGCCTGGAATCGGGGGGAAGCTTTCTTT